This T cell receptor (beta chain) was identified during a study of shared clonotypes between healthy human individuals. Study-level background: Per donor, CD8 memory used one plate, CD8 naive used two, CD4 memory used three and CD4 naive used three. Study results and limitations: Among non-shared clonotypes, generation probabilities were lower than among those shared by all four donors. Among the subsets, naive ones generally showed larger estimated richness than memory ones.

This CDR3 contains 14 residues. Germline-derived CDR1 and CDR2 are MNHEY and SVGAGI. V gave up 4 bases and J gave up 3 bases, with 9 bases separating them. The method was immunoSEQ multiplex PCR; TCRdb's version includes in-frame clones alone and lacks a portion of them. There are approximately 720,000 clones in the sample; about 91% occur only once, and 20% to 25% lies in the top ten. Concerning this clone: No antigen is known for it.

Naive CD8 cells lacked CD45RO, underwent positive selection for CCR7 and left out terminally differentiated effector memory CD45RA+ cells. This TCR was recovered from a man aged 25 to 40 in good health. The gene calls are TRBV6-5 and TRBJ2-2; D is undetermined. Sequencing used naive CD8+ T cells sorted from blood. In DNA, the CDR3 is TGTGCCAGCAGTTTCGGGTGGTACACCGGGGAGCTGTTTTTT. Translating gives CASSFGWYTGELFF.